The 19 T cell receptor beta chains below come from one sample, sequenced in a study of blood T cell repertoires in COVID-19. Measured with immunoSEQ multiplex PCR; TCRdb has only the in-frame clones, and not every one. The sample has some 250,000 clones, roughly 86% seen once; the top ten hold around 5.1%. The sequencing sample was made of peripheral blood. These receptors all come from a woman aged 60-75 years with COVID-19, enrolled during active disease.

The chain combines TRBV6-5 with TRBJ1-3; tentatively, D is TRBD1 (5 bases). Germline-derived CDR1 and CDR2 are MNHEY and SVGAGI. The CDR3 has 15 residues. V lost 6 bases and J lost 0, with 12 bases in between. CDR3 sequence reads: CASRSGFYSGNTIYF. CDR3 DNA sequence: TGTGCCAGCAGATCAGGGTTTTACTCTGGAAACACCATATATTTT.

The genes are TRBV7-6 and TRBJ2-1; 7 bases are a match to TRBD1. Trimming cost V 1 base and J 7 bases; bases outside gene matches: 13. From germline, CDR1 is SGHVS and CDR2 FNYEAQ. The CDR3 is 17 amino acids. Written as DNA, the CDR3 is TGTGCCAGCAGCTTAGGCGGAAGGGGGCCCAGGGGGAATGAGCAGTTCTTC. Its protein product is CASSLGGRGPRGNEQFF. Full variable domain (outside the CDR3, taken from reference TRBV7-6 and TRBJ2-1): GAGVSQSPRYKVTKRGQDVALRCDPISGHVSLYWYRQALGQGPEFLTYFNYEAQQDKSGLPNDRFSAERPEGSISTLTIQRTEQRDSAMYRCASSLGGRGPRGNEQFFGPGTRLTVL.

The rearrangement uses TRBV9 and TRBJ2-1; D uncertain. Germline V gene sequence: CDR1 SGDLS, CDR2 YYNGEE. V was cut by 4 bases and J by 1 base, with 12 bases left in between. The CDR3 has 15 amino acids. The CDR3 protein is CASSPFSTSYNEQFF. CDR3 coding DNA: TGTGCCAGCAGCCCCTTTTCCACTTCCTACAATGAGCAGTTCTTC.

Only one count was recorded for this clone. The chain employs TRBV10-3 and TRBJ2-3, with 15 bases matching TRBD2. The CDR3 length is 15 residues. The V segment lost 7 bases and the J segment 3 bases; nucleotides outside the gene matches: 2. CDR1 is ENHRY and CDR2 is SYGVKD in the germline V gene. The CDR3 nucleotides are TGTGCCATCAAGGGACTAGCGGGAGGTACAGATACGCAGTATTTT. Encoded protein: CAIKGLAGGTDTQYF.

The genes are TRBV27 and TRBJ2-5; TRBD1 agrees at 10 bases. Looked up from germline, CDR1 is MNHEY and CDR2 is SMNVEV (reference sequence). This CDR3 comprises 14 residues. V gave up 3 bases and J gave up 2 bases; unmatched junction bases: 0. CDR3 residues: CASSLDRGQETQYF. The CDR3 nucleotides read TGTGCCAGCAGTTTGGACAGGGGGCAAGAGACCCAGTACTTC.

This rearrangement joins TRBV4-1 to TRBJ2-7; 9 nucleotides align to TRBD2. J gave up 4 bases and V 1 base, and 11 bases lay outside the gene matches. The germline gives CDR1 MGHRA, CDR2 YSYEKL. This CDR3 spans 17 amino acids. Here the CDR3 reads CASSQAIAGVGMYEQYF. CDR3 nucleotide sequence: TGCGCCAGCAGCCAAGCCATAGCGGGAGTGGGTATGTACGAGCAGTACTTC.

This clone was found many times. This chain uses TRBV29-1 with TRBJ1-1; D remains unclear. The CDR3 contains 15 residues. The V and J ends lost 7 bases and 4 bases respectively, with 22 bases between them. CDR1 SQVTM and CDR2 ANQGSEA come from the germline V gene. CDR3 coding DNA: TGCAGCGCGGTTGGGAGATCTAAGCGGGGCACTGAAGCTTTCTTT. Translated, it gives CSAVGRSKRGTEAFF.

This chain connects TRBV6-2 or TRBV6-3 to TRBJ1-2, with D tentatively TRBD1 (5 bases). The CDR3 extends over 14 amino acids. Germline CDR1 and CDR2: MNHEY and SVGEGT. Trimming took 5 bases from V and 8 from J, leaving 18 bases between them. The CDR3 spells CASSTGLTTQGYTF. The CDR3 coding sequence is TGTGCCAGCAGTACGGGACTTACTACTCAGGGCTACACCTTC.

V and J are TRBV28 and TRBJ1-2; tentative D call: TRBD1 (5 bases). CDR1 is MDHEN and CDR2 is SYDVKM in the germline V gene. This CDR3 contains 13 residues. Trimming removed 7 bases at V and 4 bases at J, with 13 bases between. The CDR3 protein is CASTTRGLYGYTF. As DNA, the CDR3 is TGTGCCAGCACCACAAGGGGCCTCTATGGCTACACCTTC.

The chain recombines TRBV4-1 with TRBJ2-7; D perhaps matches TRBD2 (5 bases). The germline V gene encodes CDR1 MGHRA and CDR2 YSYEKL. This CDR3 has 16 amino acids. V was cut by 4 bases and J by 6 bases, with 22 bases left in between. The CDR3 loop is CASSRLAGPGGGEQYF. CDR3 in DNA: TGCGCCAGCAGCCGCCTTGCGGGCCCGGGCGGTGGCGAGCAGTACTTC.

V gene TRBV30 combines with J gene TRBJ2-7; TRBD1 matches at 8 bases. The junction had 7 bases not matched to a gene; V was cut back by 2 bases and J by 4 bases. Germline V gene sequence: CDR1 GTSNPN, CDR2 SVGIG (reference sequence). There are 14 residues in the CDR3. The CDR3: CAWSRQGLGYEQYF. DNA of the CDR3: TGTGCCTGGAGTAGACAGGGGCTTGGGTACGAGCAGTACTTC.

The rearrangement uses TRBV3-1 (or the pseudogene TRBV3-2) and TRBJ1-3; D might be TRBD1 (6 bases). Per the germline V gene, CDR1 is LGHDT and CDR2 is YNNKEL (reference sequence). Trimming shortened V by 1 base and J by 2 bases, and 9 bases separated the two germline ends. The CDR3 consists of 15 residues. CDR3 residues: CASSQAGQAGNTIYF. CDR3 coding DNA: TGTGCCAGCAGCCAAGCGGGACAAGCTGGAAACACCATATATTTT.

The chain links TRBV2 to TRBJ1-2, with 7 bases identical to TRBD1. Germline CDR1 and CDR2: SNHLY and FYNNEI. CDR3 length: 15 residues. V was clipped by 2 bases and J by 4 bases; unmatched bases: 7. This CDR3 is CASSENEDRTYGYTF. For the CDR3, the DNA is TGTGCCAGCAGTGAAAATGAGGACAGGACCTATGGCTACACCTTC. Drawing the rest from reference TRBV2 and TRBJ1-2, the complete variable domain is EPEVTQTPSHQVTQMGQEVILRCVPISNHLYFYWYRQILGQKVEFLVSFYNNEISEKSEIFDDQFSVERPDGSNFTLKIRSTKLEDSAMYFCASSENEDRTYGYTFGSGTRLTVV.

In DNA form, the CDR3 reads TGTGCCACCAGCAGAGATGGGAGGGGAAATCAGCCCCAGCATTTT. It translates to CATSRDGRGNQPQHF. The rearrangement joins TRBV15 to TRBJ1-5; D possibly corresponds to TRBD1 (5 bases). The CDR3 is 15 residues long. The V end was cut by 0 bases, the J end by 4 bases, with 10 bases between. Germline V CDR1 and CDR2: LNHNV, YYDKDF (reference sequence).

The rearrangement uses TRBV2 and TRBJ1-1, with unresolved D. The CDR3 sequence is 14 residues long. CDR1 is SNHLY, CDR2 FYNNEI, per germline. V was pared by 4 bases and J by 1 base, with 10 bases between. CDR3 sequence reads: CASSGGGWNTEAFF. CDR3 nucleotide sequence: TGTGCCAGCAGTGGGGGAGGATGGAACACTGAAGCTTTCTTT. The variable domain in full, completed from reference TRBV2 and TRBJ1-1, reads EPEVTQTPSHQVTQMGQEVILRCVPISNHLYFYWYRQILGQKVEFLVSFYNNEISEKSEIFDDQFSVERPDGSNFTLKIRSTKLEDSAMYFCASSGGGWNTEAFFGQGTRLTVV.

The chain employs TRBV29-1 and TRBJ2-3, with 7 positions matching TRBD1. CDR1 is SQVTM and CDR2 is ANQGSEA in the germline V gene. This CDR3 region has 13 residues. Trimming removed 3 bases from V and 4 bases from J; junction bases left unmatched: 4. The CDR3 nucleotides are TGCAGCGTTGAGCAGGGGGTAGCAGATACGCAGTATTTT. It yields the protein CSVEQGVADTQYF.

This clone showed up just once. V usage is TRBV6-5 and J usage is TRBJ2-1; 7 bases agree with TRBD1. Germline CDR1 and CDR2: MNHEY and SVGAGI. This CDR3 is 13 amino acids long. V lost 10 bases, J lost 3 bases, and 6 bases stayed unmatched. The CDR3 bases are TGTGCCATCAGGACAGGCGGCTACAATGAGCAGTTCTTC. It codes for CAIRTGGYNEQFF.

V gene TRBV27 combines with J gene TRBJ2-1, with D hard to call. Germline V gene data show CDR1 as MNHEY and CDR2 as SMNVEV (reference sequence). CDR3 size: 15 residues. Trimming cost V 6 bases and J 4 bases, with 16 bases left between them. The CDR3 spells CASSRGMQRYNEQFF. The CDR3, as DNA: TGTGCCAGCAGCCGAGGCATGCAGAGATACAATGAGCAGTTCTTC.

V and J are TRBV12-3 or TRBV12-4 and TRBJ2-3; D ambiguous. CDR3 length: 11 amino acids. V was pared by 3 bases and J by 6 bases, with 4 bases between. The CDR3 DNA reads TGTGCCAGCAGTTTTCGTGATACGCAGTATTTT. It codes for CASSFRDTQYF.